One T cell receptor beta chain is described in this entry. Its target is not known. The PCR used 60 Vbeta and 13 Jbeta primers. Clones were read by immunoSEQ multiplex PCR, and TCRdb kept only the in-frame ones, dropping some. The sample has about 160,000 clones. After removal of 5 bases from V and 2 bases from J, the junction contained 11 bases not matched to a gene. The V gene's germline CDR1 is SGHTA and CDR2 FQGTGA. The length of the CDR3 is 17 residues. These data come from a study of cytomegalovirus exposure and HLA in healthy donors. Study-level results: The likely origin of a cluster of highly shared sequence variants was a sequencing artifact. In a later analysis, V- and J-gene trimming of beta chains associated with a DCLRE1C missense variant, replicated independently.

Sequenced input: PBMCs. This chain uses TRBV7-3 with TRBJ2-2; 7 bases line up with TRBD2. The TCR sequence derives from a woman in her sixties or seventies in good health and CMV-seronegative. CDR3 region: CASSPTSTSRNTGELFF. CDR3 nucleotides: TGTGCCAGCAGCCCCACCTCGACTAGCAGAAACACCGGGGAGCTGTTTTTT. The variable domain in full, completed from reference TRBV7-3 and TRBJ2-2, reads GAGVSQTPSNKVTEKGKYVELRCDPISGHTALYWYRQSLGQGPEFLIYFQGTGAADDSGLPNDRFFAVRPEGSVSTLKIQRTERGDSAVYLCASSPTSTSRNTGELFFGEGSRLTVL.